This record concerns one TCR beta chain sequence. The data belong to a study of blood T cell repertoires in COVID-19. The CDR3 loop spans 15 amino acids. Germline CDR1 and CDR2: SGHNT and YYREEE (reference sequence). V lost 0 bases and J lost 5, with 14 bases in between. Profiled with immunoSEQ multiplex PCR; TCRdb holds only in-frame clones, not every one. The top ten clones hold approximately 1.8% of a sample with 150,000 to 160,000 clones, over 65% of them seen once. The sample consisted of peripheral blood. The rearrangement links TRBV5-4 to TRBJ1-2; D might be TRBD1 (5 bases). This sequence originates from a man older than 75 with acute or convalescent COVID-19. Here the CDR3 DNA reads TGTGCCAGCAGCTTGGGGGGGGTAAGAAGTTATGGCTACACCTTC. This gives the protein CASSLGGVRSYGYTF.